Listed below are T cell receptor beta chains from one sample, sequenced in a study of CD8+CD57+ T cells in acquired aplastic anemia. TCRdb reprocessed the reads with MiXCR, giving one entry per CDR3 protein. The sample includes some 150,000 distinct CDR3 sequences, around two fifths of them seen just once. The specimen was sorted CD4+, CD8+, or CD8+CD57+ T cells (not recorded which) from PBMCs. These TCRs come from a human donor in good health, serving as a control. Both conserved end residues are trimmed from each CDR3. The order of the fields is D gene, J gene, V gene, CDR3 protein. The D gene is left open where the match is weak.

>-|TRBJ1-2|TRBV7-9
ASSGYQTQNYGYT
>TRBD1|TRBJ1-1|TRBV10-3
AISYDRGTEAF
>TRBD2|TRBJ2-1|TRBV20-1
SAERGNEQF
>TRBD1|TRBJ1-2|TRBV24-1
ATSGAGTGVLGGYT
>TRBD2|TRBJ2-6|TRBV11-1
ASSSTSVGTSGANVLT
>-|TRBJ2-7|TRBV5-4
ASSLEGVVSYEQY
>-|TRBJ2-1|TRBV5-1
ASSLRGISGTYNEQF
>-|TRBJ1-1|TRBV19
ASGFSGGIEAF
>-|TRBJ1-3|TRBV14
ASSQVGGQDSGNTIY
>-|TRBJ1-3|TRBV29-1
SVAGPGNTIY
>-|TRBJ2-1|TRBV10-3
AISASREQF
>TRBD2|TRBJ2-7|TRBV7-2
ASSPGLAGTEQY
>TRBD1|TRBJ1-6|TRBV20-1
SASHQTGGSLTLH
>TRBD1|TRBJ1-4|TRBV19
ASSEGQGFEKLF
>TRBD1|TRBJ1-6|TRBV20-1
SARDLRGQANYNSPLH
>-|TRBJ2-3|TRBV2
ASRNGWDTDTQY
>-|TRBJ1-1|TRBV5-6
ASSFVEGDTEAF
>TRBD1|TRBJ2-7|TRBV7-8
ASSPTGGASYEQY
>-|TRBJ2-5|TRBV2
ASRTGRQETQY
>TRBD2|TRBJ2-1|TRBV29-1
SVEGALAGVSGEQF
>-|TRBJ1-2|TRBV29-1
SVVERNYGYT
>TRBD1|TRBJ2-7|TRBV5-1
ASSPGQAGSYEQY
>-|TRBJ2-2|TRBV24-1
ATEGYGELF
>TRBD2|TRBJ2-1|TRBV4-1
ASSQAGLVRDNEQF
>-|TRBJ2-7|TRBV4-2
ASSDRAGSDERY
>-|TRBJ2-7|TRBV6-1
ASRRGPTYEQY
>-|TRBJ2-5|TRBV7-2
ASSQRQNPYQETQY
>-|TRBJ2-6|TRBV19
ASSLRAAGANVLT
>TRBD2|TRBJ2-1|TRBV9
ASGLAGVAYNEQF
>TRBD1|TRBJ1-2|TRBV2
ASSGQGDGYT
>TRBD1|TRBJ1-2|TRBV7-3
ASRPDRVRGESSMGYT
>-|TRBJ1-2|TRBV20-1
SARIGNNYGYT
>-|TRBJ1-6|TRBV30
AWSGGGLTGVNSPLH
>-|TRBJ2-3|TRBV29-1
SVSRGSDTQY